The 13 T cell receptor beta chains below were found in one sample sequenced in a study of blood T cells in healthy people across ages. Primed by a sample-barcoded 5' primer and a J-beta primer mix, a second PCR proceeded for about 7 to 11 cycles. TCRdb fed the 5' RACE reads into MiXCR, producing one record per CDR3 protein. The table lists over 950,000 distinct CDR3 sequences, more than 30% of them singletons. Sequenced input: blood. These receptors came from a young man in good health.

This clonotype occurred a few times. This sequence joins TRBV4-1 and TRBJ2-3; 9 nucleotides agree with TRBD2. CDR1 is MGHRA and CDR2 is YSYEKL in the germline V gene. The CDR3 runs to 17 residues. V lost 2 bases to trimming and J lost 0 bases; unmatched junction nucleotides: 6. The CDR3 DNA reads TGCGCCAGCAGCCAACCCCTAGCGGGGATTAGCACAGATACGCAGTATTTT. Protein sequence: CASSQPLAGISTDTQYF.

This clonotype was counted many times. The CDR3 loop reads CASSDSYEQYF. Written as DNA, the CDR3 is TGTGCCAGCAGCGACAGCTACGAGCAGTACTTC. This chain joins TRBV25-1 and TRBJ2-7; perhaps TRBD1 as D (5 bases). CDR3 length: 11 amino acids. The ends were cut back, 6 bases at V and 3 bases at J, with 6 bases in the middle. CDR1 is MGHDK, CDR2 SYGVNS, per germline.

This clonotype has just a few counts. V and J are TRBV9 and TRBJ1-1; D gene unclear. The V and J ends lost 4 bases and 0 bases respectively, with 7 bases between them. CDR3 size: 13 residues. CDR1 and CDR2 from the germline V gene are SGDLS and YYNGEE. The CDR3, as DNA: TGTGCCAGCAGCACATCAATGAACACTGAAGCTTTCTTT. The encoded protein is CASSTSMNTEAFF.

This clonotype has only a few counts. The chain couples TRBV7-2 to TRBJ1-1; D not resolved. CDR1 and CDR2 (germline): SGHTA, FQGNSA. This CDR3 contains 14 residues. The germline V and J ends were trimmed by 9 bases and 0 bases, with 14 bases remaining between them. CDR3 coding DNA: TGTGCCAGTTTCCGGGATCTTATGAACACTGAAGCTTTCTTT. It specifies CASFRDLMNTEAFF.

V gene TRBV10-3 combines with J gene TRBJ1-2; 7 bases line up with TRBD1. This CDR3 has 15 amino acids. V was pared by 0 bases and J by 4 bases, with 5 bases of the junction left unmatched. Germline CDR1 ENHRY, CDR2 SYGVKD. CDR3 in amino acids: CAISESEGQLYGYTF. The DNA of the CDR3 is TGTGCCATCAGTGAGTCAGAGGGACAGCTCTATGGCTACACCTTC.

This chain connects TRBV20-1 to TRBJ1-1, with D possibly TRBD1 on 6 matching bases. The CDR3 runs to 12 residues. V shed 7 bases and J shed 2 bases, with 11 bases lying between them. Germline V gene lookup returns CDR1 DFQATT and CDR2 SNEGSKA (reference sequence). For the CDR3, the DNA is TGCAGTGGAGGGGGGATAAACACTGAAGCTTTCTTT. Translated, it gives CSGGGINTEAFF.

Written as DNA, the CDR3 is TGTGCCAGCAGGTTACTAGCGCACAATGAGCAGTTCTTC. Translated, it gives CASRLLAHNEQFF. The V and J genes are TRBV7-9 and TRBJ2-1; 7 bases fit TRBD2. The CDR3 covers 13 residues. Germline CDR1 reads SEHNR; CDR2 reads FQNEAQ (reference sequence). V gave up 6 bases and J gave up 5 bases; unmatched junction bases: 4.

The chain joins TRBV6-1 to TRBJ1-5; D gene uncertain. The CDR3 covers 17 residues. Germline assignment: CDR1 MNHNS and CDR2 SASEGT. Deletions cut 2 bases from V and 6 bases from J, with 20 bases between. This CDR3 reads CASSEWSDNSWGQPQHF. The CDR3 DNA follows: TGTGCCAGCAGTGAATGGAGCGACAACTCCTGGGGTCAGCCCCAGCATTTT.

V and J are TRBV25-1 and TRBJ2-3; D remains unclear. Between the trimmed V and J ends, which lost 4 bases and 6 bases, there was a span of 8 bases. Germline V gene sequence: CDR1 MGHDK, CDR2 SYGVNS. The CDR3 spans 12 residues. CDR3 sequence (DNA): TGTGCCAGCAGTGTCTCACGGGATACGCAGTATTTT. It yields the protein CASSVSRDTQYF.

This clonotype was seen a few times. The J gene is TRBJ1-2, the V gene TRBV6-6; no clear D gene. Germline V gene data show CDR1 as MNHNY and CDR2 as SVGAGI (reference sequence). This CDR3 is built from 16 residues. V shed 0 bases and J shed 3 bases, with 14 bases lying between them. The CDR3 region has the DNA TGTGCCAGCAGTTACTCGATGGGTATTCGGGACTATGGCTACACCTTC. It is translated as CASSYSMGIRDYGYTF.

The DNA for the CDR3 is TGTGCCAGCACCAGACGATGGGGGGCCACCACAACTAATGAAAAACTGTTTTTT. Its protein is CASTRRWGATTTNEKLFF. V and J are TRBV28 and TRBJ1-4; tentatively, D is TRBD1 (6 bases). With 7 bases removed from V and 0 bases from J, the gap between germline ends came to 21 bases. Per germline, CDR1 MDHEN and CDR2 SYDVKM. The CDR3 has 18 amino acids.

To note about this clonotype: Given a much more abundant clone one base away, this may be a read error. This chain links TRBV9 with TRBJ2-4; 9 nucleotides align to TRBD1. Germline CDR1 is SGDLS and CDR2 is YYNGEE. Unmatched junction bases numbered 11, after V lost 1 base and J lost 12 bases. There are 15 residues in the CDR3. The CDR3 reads CASSVSDRGSDSQYF. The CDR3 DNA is TGTGCCAGCAGCGTATCAGACAGGGGGTCGGACAGTCAGTACTTC.

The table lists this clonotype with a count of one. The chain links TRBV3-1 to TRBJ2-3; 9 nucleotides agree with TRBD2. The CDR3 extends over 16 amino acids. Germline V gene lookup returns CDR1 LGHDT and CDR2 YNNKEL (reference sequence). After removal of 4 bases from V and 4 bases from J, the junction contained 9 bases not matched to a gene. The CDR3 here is CASSPARAGGADTQYF. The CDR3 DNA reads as TGTGCCAGCAGCCCCGCCAGAGCGGGGGGTGCAGATACGCAGTATTTT.